This T cell receptor (beta chain) was recorded in a study of blood T cell repertoires in COVID-19 (dated by TCRdb to between 2020 and 2021). Describing the broader study: Collaborator samples came from the United States, Italy and Spain and covered acute and convalescent phases of COVID-19. The prospective study material was composed of cDNA or gDNA derived from T cells, B-cell-depleted T cells, or PBMCs. Subjects who had been exposed to COVID-19, were actively infected with it, or had recovered from it provided the deeply sampled blood TCRbeta repertoires that made up the dataset. A freely available public database, intended as a resource for researchers studying the immune response to SARS-CoV-2, is where the repertoires were released. The samples were drawn from the first 160 participants of the ongoing ImmuneRACE study and from over 950 subjects provided by 6 global collaborators. A de-identified subject ID, COVID-19 status, age in years and sex were almost always included in the sample metadata. Where available, HLA class I and class II types were taken from metadata supplied by the sample provider and were not determined by assay-based typing. Results and caveats for the whole study, not just this receptor: How much clinical and demographic metadata was included differed by source and by participant, and the metadata was provided uncurated.

CDR1 and CDR2 were assigned from the germline V gene as SGHVS and FQNEAQ. The CDR3 goes from the cysteine to the phenylalanine over 14 residues. The retained sequence is limited to the CDR3, 42 bases, with the frame set at the first base. The trim is 1 base for V and 5 bases for J, with a gap of 11 bases between the germline ends. In the prospective study, participants were roughly 18 to 95 years old, resided in about two dozen geographic areas of the United States, and were enrolled through a virtual design. Cohort assignment in the prospective study relied on participant-reported clinical history from a screening survey and a study questionnaire. Recovered participants in ImmuneRACE Cohort 3 were defined by two consecutive negative NP/OP PCR tests, clearance by a healthcare professional, or resolution of symptoms. In the prospective study, whole blood, serum and a nasopharyngeal or oropharyngeal swab were collected from each participant by mobile phlebotomists. Over a roughly two-month period, participants in the prospective study had the option of providing additional blood draws and questionnaires. Before DNA extraction, prospective study blood samples were shipped either frozen or at room temperature.

A remark on this clone: What antigen it recognizes has not been identified. Nothing much larger sits one base from this clone, and base qualities are not available.

TCRbeta CDR3 regions were amplified from genomic DNA by means of the immunoSEQ Assay, a bias-controlled multiplex PCR. In the original analysis: The number of nucleated cells in each sample was estimated by amplification of reference gene primers within the assay. To quantify the absolute abundance of each unique TCRbeta CDR3 rearrangement, sequence reads were collapsed and filtered. Productive Simpson clonality was computed per sample as the square root of Simpson's diversity index over productive rearrangements. The table was pulled from immuneACCESS by TCRdb, which kept in-frame rearrangements only. Such tables lose some clones; where checked, under half of the loss comes from unresolved V genes, and the rest has no known cause. V, J and clone size were drawn from that table, and D and trimming were deduced from the DNA. Recorded for this sample are some 350,000 clones; roughly 87% of them occurred a single time. In total, the top ten clones hold roughly 3% of the sample.

The sample taken for sequencing was PBMCs or T cells enriched from blood (not recorded which). This chain joins TRBV7-8 to TRBJ1-1, with a tentative D gene TRBD1 over 5 matching bases. The sequence was collected from a woman in her twenties or thirties who had recovered from COVID-19. The DNA reads as follows: TGTGCCAGCAGCTTAGTGGAGGGGAGGACTGAAGCTTTCTTT. Its protein product is CASSLVEGRTEAFF.